These 21 T cell receptor beta chains were sequenced from one sample in a study of blood T cell repertoires in COVID-19. Assay used: immunoSEQ multiplex PCR; TCRdb lists only in-frame clones, some missing. This sample has around 300,000 clones, with approximately 89% found just once. What was sequenced was PBMCs or T cells enriched from blood (not recorded which). The origin of the receptors is a young woman who had recovered from COVID-19.

This chain connects TRBV30 to TRBJ2-7; D is possibly TRBD2 (5 bases). Trimming removed 1 base from V and 5 bases from J, with 15 bases in between. CDR1 is GTSNPN and CDR2 is SVGIG in the germline V gene (reference sequence). CDR3 length: 14 residues. CDR3: CAWSESGPTDEQYF. The CDR3 region has the DNA TGTGCCTGGAGTGAAAGCGGCCCTACTGACGAGCAGTACTTC.

This chain connects TRBV5-1 to TRBJ1-1, with 11 bases identical to TRBD1. The germline CDR1 and CDR2 sequences are SGHRS and YFSETQ. The CDR3 has 14 amino acids. With 7 bases clipped from V and 5 bases from J, the junction kept 7 bases outside the gene matches. The CDR3 reads CASGQGALGTEAFF. In nucleotides, the CDR3 is TGCGCCAGCGGACAGGGGGCTTTAGGGACTGAAGCTTTCTTT.

This chain connects TRBV5-1 to TRBJ2-1, with TRBD2 matching over 7 bases. The trim removed 2 bases at V and 6 bases at J, leaving 8 bases unmatched. The germline gives CDR1 SGHRS, CDR2 YFSETQ. This CDR3 has 15 residues. Here the CDR3 reads CASSFEAGASNEQFF. CDR3 nucleotides: TGCGCCAGCAGCTTTGAGGCGGGAGCCAGCAATGAGCAGTTCTTC.

This clone was observed a single time. The V and J genes are TRBV28 and TRBJ2-7; TRBD1 agrees at 10 bases. Germline V gene data show CDR1 as MDHEN and CDR2 as SYDVKM. The CDR3 runs to 14 residues. V was pared by 6 bases and J by 2 bases, with 4 bases of the junction left unmatched. The CDR3 bases are TGTGCCAGCAGCCCGACAGGGGGCCCCTACGAGCAGTACTTC. This codes for CASSPTGGPYEQYF.

The CDR3 sequence: CASSRRLAGGPSYEQYF. DNA of the CDR3: TGTGCCAGCAGCAGACGACTAGCGGGAGGGCCCTCCTACGAGCAGTACTTC. The genes are TRBV5-4 and TRBJ2-7; TRBD2 matches 14 bases. V shed 4 bases, J shed 0 bases, and the junction held 6 bases outside the gene matches. The CDR3 has 17 residues. Germline V lookup: CDR1 SGHNT, CDR2 YYREEE (reference sequence).

V and J are TRBV25-1 and TRBJ2-7; D remains unclear. V dropped 8 bases and J dropped 0 bases, with 11 bases sitting between them. The CDR3 runs to 13 residues. CDR1 and CDR2 from the germline V gene are MGHDK and SYGVNS. Here the CDR3 reads CASSIQSSYEQYF. The CDR3 bases are TGTGCCAGCTCCATACAGAGCTCCTACGAGCAGTACTTC.

This sequence joins TRBV2 and TRBJ2-5; 14 nucleotides line up with TRBD2. The ends lost 6 bases at V and 7 bases at J; junction bases unmatched: 7. Per germline, CDR1 SNHLY and CDR2 FYNNEI. CDR3 length: 15 amino acids. CDR3 DNA sequence: TGTGCCAGCAGCCTACAAGGACTAGCGGGAGGGACCCAGTACTTC. Translation gives CASSLQGLAGGTQYF.

V and J are TRBV7-9 and TRBJ1-1; 7 bases agree with TRBD1. The CDR3 is 15 amino acids. Germline loops: CDR1 SEHNR, CDR2 FQNEAQ (reference sequence). V was pared by 1 base and J by 3 bases, with 5 bases of the junction left unmatched. CDR3 sequence: CASSLGTGADTEAFF. The CDR3 DNA sequence: TGTGCCAGCAGCTTAGGTACAGGGGCGGACACTGAAGCTTTCTTT.

This chain uses TRBV5-1 with TRBJ2-7, with a tentative D call TRBD2 (7 bases). The V gene lost 4 bases and the J gene lost 4 bases, with 18 bases spanning the gap. Germline-derived CDR1 and CDR2 are SGHRS and YFSETQ. This CDR3 spans 15 amino acids. The CDR3 nucleotides read TGCGCCAGCAGCGCGGGGGAACAGGGTAGGTACGAGCAGTACTTC. Its translation: CASSAGEQGRYEQYF.

This chain joins TRBV19 and TRBJ2-7; D gene uncertain. Germline assignment: CDR1 LNHDA and CDR2 SQIVND (reference sequence). The V end was cut by 6 bases, the J end by 6 bases, with 21 bases between. CDR3 length equals 15 residues. The CDR3 here is CASRKTAIQTFEQYF. CDR3 DNA sequence: TGTGCCAGTAGAAAAACAGCAATTCAAACGTTCGAGCAGTACTTC.

The rearrangement uses TRBV5-6 and TRBJ1-6, with 7 bases fitting TRBD1. Germline V gene data show CDR1 as SGHDT and CDR2 as YYEEEE. J lost 7 bases, V lost 4 bases, and 5 bases had no gene match. This CDR3 is built from 14 residues. The DNA of the CDR3 is TGTGCCAGCAGCCGGGGACAGCTAAATTCACCCCTCCACTTT. Amino acid sequence: CASSRGQLNSPLHF.

The rearrangement joins TRBV19 to TRBJ1-5; 9 bases match TRBD1. The CDR3 runs to 17 residues. V lost 1 base, J lost 2 bases, and 6 bases stayed unmatched. Germline values: CDR1 LNHDA, CDR2 SQIVND (reference sequence). CDR3 DNA sequence: TGTGCCAGTAGTATAGCCGGGACAGGGATCGGCAATCAGCCCCAGCATTTT. Amino acid sequence: CASSIAGTGIGNQPQHF.

This chain joins TRBV10-3 and TRBJ2-1; 8 nucleotides line up with TRBD2. Germline V gene lookup returns CDR1 ENHRY and CDR2 SYGVKD. With 10 bases clipped from V and 6 bases from J, the junction kept 11 bases outside the gene matches. The CDR3 length is 14 residues. The CDR3 sequence: CATREREISNEQFF. CDR3 in DNA: TGTGCCACCCGCGAGCGGGAGATCTCCAATGAGCAGTTCTTC.

A single count supports this clone. The chain couples TRBV19 to TRBJ1-3; TRBD1 is a possible D gene (6 bases). V was cut by 6 bases and J by 0 bases, with 15 bases left in between. Per germline, CDR1 LNHDA and CDR2 SQIVND (reference sequence). The CDR3 is made up of 16 amino acids. CDR3 bases: TGTGCCAGTAGGATAAACGGGGACAACTCTGGAAACACCATATATTTT. This gives the protein CASRINGDNSGNTIYF.

Points on this clone: The sample holds other DNA sequences that translate to the same CDR3. This rearrangement joins TRBV27 to TRBJ2-7, with 8 positions matching TRBD1. Trimming cost V 4 bases and J 0 bases; bases outside gene matches: 2. CDR1 and CDR2 from the germline V gene are MNHEY and SMNVEV (reference sequence). The CDR3 extends over 14 amino acids. In DNA form, the CDR3 reads TGTGCCAGCAGTTGGACAGGGAGCTCCTACGAGCAGTACTTC. Protein product: CASSWTGSSYEQYF.

The CDR3 spells CASGFGHDGYTF. CDR3 in DNA: TGTGCCAGCGGTTTTGGGCACGATGGCTACACCTTC. The genes are TRBV7-9 and TRBJ1-2, with D uncertain. Trimming took off 8 bases at V and 6 bases at J, with 13 bases between the two ends. The CDR3 totals 12 residues. Germline V gives CDR1 SEHNR, CDR2 FQNEAQ (reference sequence).

This chain joins TRBV10-2 and TRBJ2-7; D is perhaps TRBD1 (6 bases). The CDR3 runs 15 residues. Germline CDR1 WSHSY, CDR2 SAAADI. V was trimmed by 6 bases and J by 7 bases, leaving 22 bases between them. The CDR3 loop is CASRIGQMMFEEQYF. DNA of the CDR3: TGCGCCAGCAGGATCGGACAGATGATGTTCGAGGAGCAGTACTTC.

The chain has TRBV5-1 and TRBJ2-7, with 9 positions matching TRBD1. The CDR3 runs 13 residues. Germline values: CDR1 SGHRS, CDR2 YFSETQ. V was clipped by 6 bases and J by 4 bases; unmatched bases: 5. The CDR3 DNA is TGCGCCAGCAACCTCGGACAGGGGTACGAGCAGTACTTC. It translates to CASNLGQGYEQYF.

A note on this clone: At one end, the junction sequence differs from germline, possibly due to a read error. V and J are TRBV19 and TRBJ2-5; unclear D gene. Germline V gives CDR1 LNHDA, CDR2 SQIVND (reference sequence). The CDR3 has 16 residues. CDR3 DNA sequence: TGTGCCAGCAGTAACCCCTTATGGCCCTTTCAAGAGACCCAGTACTTC. Its protein is CASSNPLWPFQETQYF. Full variable domain (missing parts from reference TRBV19 and TRBJ2-5): DGGITQSPKYLFRKEGQNVTLSCEQNLNHDAMYWYRQDPGQGLRLIYYSQIVNDFQKGDIAEGYSVSREKKESFPLTVTSAQKNPTAFYLCASSNPLWPFQETQYFGPGTRLLVL.

This chain's CDR3 is CASRTSGRSYEQYF. The DNA of the CDR3 is TGTGCCAGTAGAACGTCAGGGAGGTCCTACGAGCAGTACTTC. J is TRBJ2-7 and V is TRBV19; possibly TRBD2 for D (6 bases). The CDR3 is 14 amino acids. The germline V gene has CDR1 LNHDA and CDR2 SQIVND (reference sequence). V lost 6 bases and J lost 1, with 13 bases in between.

The rearrangement joins TRBV7-2 to TRBJ2-7, with TRBD2 matching 7 bases. V shed 3 bases, J shed 6 bases, and the junction held 5 bases outside the gene matches. Germline values: CDR1 SGHTA, CDR2 FQGNSA. The CDR3 is 13 residues long. Here the CDR3 reads CASSLAGVGEQYF. The CDR3 nucleotides are TGTGCCAGCAGCTTGGCGGGAGTGGGCGAGCAGTACTTC. Variable domain in full (rest from reference TRBV7-2 and TRBJ2-7): GAGVSQSPSNKVTEKGKDVELRCDPISGHTALYWYRQSLGQGLEFLIYFQGNSAPDKSGLPSDRFSAERTGGSVSTLTIQRTQQEDSAVYLCASSLAGVGEQYFGPGTRLTVT.